The 26 T cell receptor beta chains presented below share a single source sample, sequenced in a study of blood T cell repertoires in COVID-19. Measured with immunoSEQ multiplex PCR; TCRdb has only the in-frame clones, and not every one. In the table there are about 280,000 clones, 88% of which are singletons. Specimen: peripheral blood. The receptors originated from a man aged 18 to 29 with active or convalescent COVID-19.

The chain has TRBV25-1 and TRBJ1-2, with TRBD1 as a possible D gene (6 bases). Germline CDR1 MGHDK, CDR2 SYGVNS. Trimming stripped 3 bases from V and 2 bases from J, with 7 bases between. The CDR3 spans 13 residues. The CDR3 spells CASSDTGNYGYTF. The CDR3 DNA reads as TGTGCCAGCAGTGATACAGGGAACTATGGCTACACCTTC.

The chain has TRBV20-1 and TRBJ1-1; unclear D gene. Per the germline V gene, CDR1 is DFQATT and CDR2 is SNEGSKA (reference sequence). Trimming left V 8 bases short and J 1 base short, with 8 bases between. The CDR3 covers 11 residues. CDR3 nucleotides: TGCAGTATAGCTACGAACACTGAAGCTTTCTTT. Residues: CSIATNTEAFF.

The J gene is TRBJ2-7, the V gene TRBV19, with D unresolved. CDR3 length: 13 residues. The V end was cut by 3 bases, the J end by 0 bases, with 6 bases between. The germline gives CDR1 LNHDA, CDR2 SQIVND (reference sequence). The CDR3 DNA follows: TGTGCCAGTAGTATCCCGGGCTCCTACGAGCAGTACTTC. It codes for CASSIPGSYEQYF.

The chain uses TRBV27 and TRBJ2-7, with TRBD2 as a possible D gene (5 bases). This CDR3 has 14 residues. Germline V lookup: CDR1 MNHEY, CDR2 SMNVEV (reference sequence). The ends were cut back, 5 bases at V and 4 bases at J, with 15 bases in the middle. CDR3 sequence reads: CASSKDSRGYEQYF. DNA of the CDR3: TGTGCCAGCAGTAAGGACTCCCGGGGATACGAGCAGTACTTC.

The chain joins TRBV24-1 to TRBJ2-5, with TRBD2 matching 8 bases. Trimming removed 3 bases from V and 3 bases from J; junction bases left unmatched: 2. Germline V CDR1 and CDR2: KGHDR, SFDVKD. This CDR3 spans 14 amino acids. The CDR3 DNA is TGTGCCACCAGTGATGGACTAGCTAAAGAGACCCAGTACTTC. This gives the protein CATSDGLAKETQYF.

J is TRBJ2-2 and V is TRBV9, with D maybe TRBD2 (5 bases). CDR3 length equals 13 residues. The V and J ends lost 4 bases and 5 bases respectively, with 9 bases between them. CDR1 and CDR2 from the germline V gene are SGDLS and YYNGEE. The CDR3 sequence is CASSLAFTGELFF. CDR3 nucleotides: TGTGCCAGCAGCCTAGCTTTTACCGGGGAGCTGTTTTTT.

The V and J genes are TRBV7-9 and TRBJ1-4; D gene ambiguous. The V and J ends lost 5 bases and 0 bases respectively, with 10 bases between them. Germline CDR1 SEHNR, CDR2 FQNEAQ (reference sequence). This CDR3 spans 15 amino acids. The CDR3 reads CASSNTRSTNEKLFF. The CDR3 nucleotides read TGTGCCAGCAGCAATACACGCTCAACTAATGAAAAACTGTTTTTT.

The rearrangement links TRBV6-6 to TRBJ2-1; the match to TRBD2 covers 7 bases. After removal of 6 bases from V and 0 bases from J, the junction contained 8 bases not matched to a gene. This CDR3 has 16 amino acids. The germline V gene encodes CDR1 MNHNY and CDR2 SVGAGI (reference sequence). The DNA for the CDR3 is TGTGCCAGCAGGGATAAGCGGGGCGTCTCCTACAATGAGCAGTTCTTC. This codes for CASRDKRGVSYNEQFF.

This clone was seen only once. The chain employs TRBV11-2 and TRBJ2-3; D gene uncertain. The germline CDR1 and CDR2 sequences are SGHAT and FQNNGV. This CDR3 is built from 14 residues. Deletions cut 5 bases from V and 3 bases from J, with 12 bases between. CDR3 in DNA: TGTGCCAGCAGCCCTGCCTCTAAGACAGATACGCAGTATTTT. Translating gives CASSPASKTDTQYF.

V is TRBV11-3 and J is TRBJ2-6; 9 positions match TRBD2. The CDR3 extends over 16 amino acids. V dropped 5 bases and J dropped 2; count of bases not matched to a gene: 4. The germline V gene has CDR1 SGHNT and CDR2 YENEEA. CDR3 sequence reads: CASSNSGGAGANVLTF. The CDR3 DNA follows: TGTGCCAGCAGCAATAGCGGGGGCGCTGGGGCCAACGTCCTGACTTTC.

The rearrangement uses TRBV29-1 and TRBJ1-1; 8 bases line up with TRBD1. The CDR3 extends over 14 amino acids. Losses at the gene ends were 3 bases for V and 6 bases for J; bases not matched to a gene: 9. CDR1 and CDR2 (germline): SQVTM, ANQGSEA. The CDR3 region has the DNA TGCAGCGTTGAGAAGGACAGGGTCTTTGCTGAAGCTTTCTTT. This encodes CSVEKDRVFAEAFF.

The rearrangement uses TRBV6-2 or TRBV6-3 and TRBJ2-5, with D unresolved. The germline gives CDR1 MNHEY, CDR2 SVGEGT. Between the trimmed V and J ends, which lost 4 bases and 5 bases, there was a span of 11 bases. The CDR3 covers 13 residues. The DNA for the CDR3 is TGTGCCAGCAGTTCCCACGCGGAGGAGACCCAGTACTTC. As protein: CASSSHAEETQYF.

This chain uses TRBV9 with TRBJ2-1; no reliable D call. V dropped 3 bases and J dropped 4 bases, with 11 bases sitting between them. The CDR3 contains 14 residues. The germline gives CDR1 SGDLS, CDR2 YYNGEE. In DNA, the CDR3 is TGTGCCAGCAGCGCCGAGGCGGTTTACAATGAGCAGTTCTTC. This codes for CASSAEAVYNEQFF.

The chain has TRBV27 and TRBJ2-7; D remains ambiguous. The ends were cut back, 4 bases at V and 3 bases at J, with 13 bases in the middle. Germline values: CDR1 MNHEY, CDR2 SMNVEV (reference sequence). CDR3 length: 14 residues. DNA of the CDR3: TGTGCCAGCAGTTCCCTTAGCCACCTCTACGAGCAGTACTTC. Translation: CASSSLSHLYEQYF.

This chain connects TRBV15 to TRBJ1-4; D unresolved. The CDR3 contains 14 residues. The germline V and J ends were trimmed by 2 bases and 7 bases, with 11 bases remaining between them. From germline, CDR1 is LNHNV and CDR2 YYDKDF (reference sequence). This CDR3 is CATSRQSWSEKLFF. The DNA of the CDR3 is TGTGCCACCAGCAGACAGAGTTGGAGTGAAAAACTGTTTTTT.

V and J are TRBV7-9 and TRBJ2-3; 7 bases match TRBD2. This CDR3 is 14 amino acids long. V was pared by 5 bases and J by 3 bases, with 5 bases of the junction left unmatched. Germline assignment: CDR1 SEHNR and CDR2 FQNEAQ (reference sequence). As DNA, the CDR3 is TGTGCCAGCAGCGAACTAGCGACTACAGATACGCAGTATTTT. Encoded protein: CASSELATTDTQYF.

The rearrangement joins TRBV9 to TRBJ2-1; tentative D call: TRBD1 (5 bases). V lost 0 bases to trimming and J lost 9 bases, with 13 bases between them. CDR1 is SGDLS and CDR2 is YYNGEE in the germline V gene. The length of the CDR3 is 14 residues. The CDR3 nucleotides read TGTGCCAGCAGCGTAGTCAGGGATTCGGGTGAGCAGTTCTTC. Amino acids: CASSVVRDSGEQFF.

The rearrangement uses TRBV12-3 or TRBV12-4 and TRBJ1-2; D possibly corresponds to TRBD1 (6 bases). The CDR3 contains 11 residues. V shed 5 bases and J shed 7 bases, with 8 bases lying between them. This CDR3 is CASSRDIGYTF. CDR3 coding DNA: TGTGCCAGCAGTCGGGACATTGGCTACACCTTC.

The chain joins TRBV10-3 to TRBJ2-7; D might be TRBD2 (5 bases). Trimming pared 7 bases from V and 0 bases from J, leaving 13 bases between. In germline, CDR1 is ENHRY, CDR2 SYGVKD. There are 14 residues in the CDR3. The CDR3 nucleotides read TGTGCCATCAAGGACTTTAGGAGCTCCTACGAGCAGTACTTC. It specifies CAIKDFRSSYEQYF.

V gene TRBV9 combines with J gene TRBJ2-7, with 7 bases lining up with TRBD1. Germline V gene lookup returns CDR1 SGDLS and CDR2 YYNGEE. The CDR3 is 15 amino acids. With V trimmed by 0 bases and J by 0 bases, 3 bases remained unmatched. CDR3 DNA: TGTGCCAGCAGCGTAGGGGACAGTGGCTCCTACGAGCAGTACTTC. As protein: CASSVGDSGSYEQYF.

The gene calls are TRBV21-1 and TRBJ1-1; TRBD1 reflects the table's D call only, with no check against the DNA. TRBV21-1 is marked as a pseudogene. CDR3 length: 16 residues. The CDR3 DNA reads as TGTGCCAGCAGCCCAACCGGGACAGGGATGTCCACTGAAGCTTTCTTT. Amino acid sequence: CASSPTGTGMSTEAFF.

With respect to this clone: The sample carries other DNA sequences with the same CDR3. The V and J genes are TRBV3-1 (or the pseudogene TRBV3-2) and TRBJ2-7, with D uncertain. CDR1 is LGHDT and CDR2 is YNNKEL in the germline V gene (reference sequence). V was shortened by 0 bases and J by 1 base, with 7 bases between the two germline ends. This CDR3 comprises 14 residues. Written as DNA, the CDR3 is TGTGCCAGCAGCCAAGATCCGGGTTCCTACGAGCAGTACTTC. Translated, it gives CASSQDPGSYEQYF.

The chain has TRBV12-3 or TRBV12-4 and TRBJ1-2; the D is unclear. This CDR3 region has 13 residues. Trimming took 3 bases from V and 3 from J, leaving 8 bases between them. The CDR3 DNA is TGTGCCAGCAGTTTTGGAGTCTACTATGGCTACACCTTC. Translated, it gives CASSFGVYYGYTF.

Concerning this clone: Other nucleotide sequences in the sample specify the same CDR3. This chain connects TRBV27 to TRBJ2-7; 9 bases line up with TRBD1. Trimming removed 3 bases from V and 4 bases from J; junction bases left unmatched: 4. CDR3 size: 14 residues. Germline CDR1 is MNHEY and CDR2 is SMNVEV (reference sequence). The CDR3 loop is CASSFGQGLYEQYF. The CDR3, as DNA: TGTGCCAGCAGTTTCGGACAGGGGTTGTACGAGCAGTACTTC.

V and J are TRBV6-2 or TRBV6-3 and TRBJ1-1, with no clear D. The CDR3 runs to 16 residues. Trimming removed 4 bases at V and 0 bases at J, with 15 bases between. Looked up from germline, CDR1 is MNHEY and CDR2 is SVGEGT. The CDR3 loop is CASSSITTPLNTEAFF. In DNA form, the CDR3 reads TGTGCCAGCAGTTCGATAACGACACCTCTGAACACTGAAGCTTTCTTT.

The V and J genes are TRBV5-6 and TRBJ1-5; possible D gene TRBD1, 5 bases. CDR3 length: 14 residues. Per the germline V gene, CDR1 is SGHDT and CDR2 is YYEEEE. Between the trimmed V and J ends, which lost 4 bases and 5 bases, there was a span of 13 bases. The CDR3 region has the DNA TGTGCCAGCAGCCCCGGGACTCCGGATCAGCCCCAGCATTTT. Its translation: CASSPGTPDQPQHF.